The 13 T cell receptor beta chains listed next were all sequenced from one sample in a study of blood T cell repertoires in COVID-19. Assay used: immunoSEQ multiplex PCR; TCRdb lists only in-frame clones, some missing. The sample lists over 200,000 clones; less than 90% were seen once. Sequenced input: peripheral blood. The receptors were gathered from a woman of 80 years or more with active or convalescent COVID-19.

The CDR3 region is CATGQGTDTQYF. The CDR3 DNA is TGTGCCACAGGACAGGGCACAGATACGCAGTATTTT. The chain joins TRBV10-3 to TRBJ2-3, with 7 bases aligning to TRBD1. CDR1 and CDR2 from the germline V gene are ENHRY and SYGVKD. The CDR3 is 12 amino acids. J was trimmed by 1 base and V by 10 bases; bases with no gene match: 2.

This rearrangement joins TRBV3-1 (or the pseudogene TRBV3-2) to TRBJ2-1; TRBD2 matches at 8 bases. CDR3 length: 17 amino acids. The V gene's germline CDR1 is LGHDT and CDR2 YNNKEL (reference sequence). J was trimmed by 6 bases and V by 0 bases; bases with no gene match: 10. The CDR3 coding sequence is TGTGCCAGCAGCCAAGAACGGACCGGGAGGGCCGGCAATGAGCAGTTCTTC. Its protein is CASSQERTGRAGNEQFF.

The rearrangement joins TRBV5-1 to TRBJ2-5, with 16 positions matching TRBD2. Germline trimming cut 3 bases from V and 7 bases from J; bases unmatched to any gene: 6. This CDR3 has 16 amino acids. CDR1 is SGHRS, CDR2 YFSETQ, per germline. The CDR3 nucleotides are TGCGCCAGCAGCTCGGGGACTAGCGGGGGGGCAGTGACCCAGTACTTC. It yields the protein CASSSGTSGGAVTQYF.

In the case of this clone: Other DNA variants within this sample encode the same CDR3. This chain joins TRBV4-1 and TRBJ2-7; 7 bases are a match to TRBD2. Germline V gene lookup returns CDR1 MGHRA and CDR2 YSYEKL. CDR3 length equals 14 residues. J lost 2 bases, V lost 0 bases, and 1 base had no gene match. The CDR3 sequence is CASSQEAGPYEQYF. For the CDR3, the DNA is TGCGCCAGCAGCCAAGAAGCGGGACCCTACGAGCAGTACTTC.

The table lists this clone with a count of one. This chain uses TRBV7-9 with TRBJ1-2, with TRBD1 matching 7 bases. With 0 bases clipped from V and 6 bases from J, the junction kept 1 base outside the gene matches. CDR1 and CDR2 from the germline V gene are SEHNR and FQNEAQ (reference sequence). This CDR3 is 13 amino acids long. The CDR3, as DNA: TGTGCCAGCAGCTTAGCGCAGGGGGATGGCTACACCTTC. This sequence encodes CASSLAQGDGYTF.

This chain joins TRBV28 and TRBJ1-4, with a tentative D call TRBD1 (5 bases). The V gene lost 0 bases and the J gene lost 4 bases, with 6 bases spanning the gap. CDR3 size: 14 residues. Per germline, CDR1 MDHEN and CDR2 SYDVKM. The CDR3 here is CASSLWDNNEKLFF. CDR3 nucleotide sequence: TGTGCCAGCAGTTTATGGGACAATAATGAAAAACTGTTTTTT.

The V and J genes are TRBV5-1 and TRBJ2-5, with 7 bases identical to TRBD2. The CDR3 spans 16 residues. Trimming took 0 bases from V and 5 from J; bases not matched to a gene: 10. CDR1 is SGHRS, CDR2 YFSETQ, per germline. The CDR3 sequence is CASSLGSSGGGETQYF. The CDR3 DNA is TGCGCCAGCAGCTTGGGTTCTAGCGGAGGAGGGGAGACCCAGTACTTC.

The chain couples TRBV5-1 to TRBJ1-2, with D possibly TRBD1 on 6 matching bases. Germline V gene lookup returns CDR1 SGHRS and CDR2 YFSETQ. V lost 4 bases and J lost 2, with 18 bases in between. This CDR3 region has 16 residues. The CDR3 region has the DNA TGCGCCAGCAGCAACGACCCCAGCGGACAGAACTATGGCTACACCTTC. Translated: CASSNDPSGQNYGYTF.

V usage is TRBV6-2 or TRBV6-3 and J usage is TRBJ2-5, with 8 nucleotides matching TRBD1. The V and J ends lost 4 bases and 1 base, in that order; junction bases with no gene match: 8. Germline V gene lookup returns CDR1 MNHEY and CDR2 SVGEGT. The CDR3 totals 16 residues. CDR3 sequence reads: CASSSSWTGTQETQYF. CDR3 nucleotides: TGTGCCAGCAGTTCCTCATGGACAGGGACCCAAGAGACCCAGTACTTC.

The gene calls are TRBV11-2 and TRBJ1-3, with 7 bases lining up with TRBD1. From germline, CDR1 is SGHAT and CDR2 FQNNGV. The CDR3 consists of 17 residues. V trimming: 5 bases; J trimming: 1 base; junction bases outside the gene matches: 11. The CDR3 nucleotides are TGTGCCAGCAGCGGTCGGGAAGGGGGCAAATCTGGAAACACCATATATTTT. This gives the protein CASSGREGGKSGNTIYF.

The chain has TRBV5-1 and TRBJ2-7; the match to TRBD2 covers 7 bases. The CDR3 has 13 amino acids. J was trimmed by 5 bases and V by 2 bases; bases with no gene match: 4. Germline V CDR1 and CDR2: SGHRS, YFSETQ. The CDR3 spells CASSLGLDDEQYF. As DNA, the CDR3 is TGCGCCAGCAGCTTAGGACTAGACGACGAGCAGTACTTC.

The chain is built from TRBV19 and TRBJ2-2; 7 nucleotides agree with TRBD1. The CDR3 sequence is 13 residues long. Germline V gene data show CDR1 as LNHDA and CDR2 as SQIVND (reference sequence). The trim removed 4 bases at V and 7 bases at J, leaving 3 bases unmatched. The CDR3 spells CASSTTGYGELFF. In nucleotides, the CDR3 is TGTGCCAGTAGTACGACAGGGTACGGGGAGCTGTTTTTT.

V and J are TRBV10-3 and TRBJ2-7; D may be TRBD2 (6 bases). Germline assignment: CDR1 ENHRY and CDR2 SYGVKD. The CDR3 covers 12 residues. Trimming removed 10 bases from V and 0 bases from J, with 10 bases in between. The CDR3 loop reads CATVADSYEQYF. DNA for the CDR3: TGTGCCACAGTAGCGGACTCCTACGAGCAGTACTTC.